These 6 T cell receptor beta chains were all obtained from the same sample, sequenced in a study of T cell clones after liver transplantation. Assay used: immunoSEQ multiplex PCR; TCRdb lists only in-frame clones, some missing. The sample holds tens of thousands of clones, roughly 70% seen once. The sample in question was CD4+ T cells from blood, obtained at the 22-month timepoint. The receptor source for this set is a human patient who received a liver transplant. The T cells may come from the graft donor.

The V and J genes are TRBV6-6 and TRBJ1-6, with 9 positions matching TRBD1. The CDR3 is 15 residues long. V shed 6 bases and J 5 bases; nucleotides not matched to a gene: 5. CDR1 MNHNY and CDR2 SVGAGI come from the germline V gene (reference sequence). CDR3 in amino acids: CASSVQGADNSPLHF. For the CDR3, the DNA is TGTGCCAGCAGCGTACAGGGGGCTGATAATTCACCCCTCCACTTT.

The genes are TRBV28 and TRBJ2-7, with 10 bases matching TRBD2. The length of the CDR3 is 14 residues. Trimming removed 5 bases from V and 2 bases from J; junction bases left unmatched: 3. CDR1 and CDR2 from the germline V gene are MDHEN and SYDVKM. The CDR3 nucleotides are TGTGCCAGCAGTGTCCTAGCGGGAGCCTACGAGCAGTACTTC. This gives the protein CASSVLAGAYEQYF.

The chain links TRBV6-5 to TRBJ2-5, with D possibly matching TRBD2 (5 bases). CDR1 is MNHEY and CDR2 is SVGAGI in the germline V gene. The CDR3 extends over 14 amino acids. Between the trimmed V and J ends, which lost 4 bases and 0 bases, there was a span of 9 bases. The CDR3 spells CASSSGADQETQYF. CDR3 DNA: TGTGCCAGCAGTTCAGGAGCGGACCAAGAGACCCAGTACTTC.

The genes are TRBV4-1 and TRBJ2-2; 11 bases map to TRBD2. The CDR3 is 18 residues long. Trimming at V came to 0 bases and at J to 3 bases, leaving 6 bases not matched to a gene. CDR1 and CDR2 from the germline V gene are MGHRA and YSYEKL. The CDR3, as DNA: TGCGCCAGCAGCCAAGAAAGGGGACTAGCGGAGGACACCGGGGAGCTGTTTTTT. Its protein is CASSQERGLAEDTGELFF.

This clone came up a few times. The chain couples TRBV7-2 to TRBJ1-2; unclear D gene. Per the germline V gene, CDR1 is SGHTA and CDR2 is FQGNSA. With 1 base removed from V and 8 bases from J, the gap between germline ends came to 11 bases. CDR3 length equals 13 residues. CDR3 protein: CASSLGSRFGYTF. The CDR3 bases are TGTGCCAGCAGCTTAGGGAGCCGGTTCGGCTACACCTTC.

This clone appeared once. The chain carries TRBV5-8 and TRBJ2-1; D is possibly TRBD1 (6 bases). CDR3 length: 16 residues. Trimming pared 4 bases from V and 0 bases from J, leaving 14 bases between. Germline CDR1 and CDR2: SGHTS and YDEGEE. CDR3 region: CASSPRTATSYNEQFF. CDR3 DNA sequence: TGTGCCAGCAGCCCTCGGACAGCCACCTCCTACAATGAGCAGTTCTTC.